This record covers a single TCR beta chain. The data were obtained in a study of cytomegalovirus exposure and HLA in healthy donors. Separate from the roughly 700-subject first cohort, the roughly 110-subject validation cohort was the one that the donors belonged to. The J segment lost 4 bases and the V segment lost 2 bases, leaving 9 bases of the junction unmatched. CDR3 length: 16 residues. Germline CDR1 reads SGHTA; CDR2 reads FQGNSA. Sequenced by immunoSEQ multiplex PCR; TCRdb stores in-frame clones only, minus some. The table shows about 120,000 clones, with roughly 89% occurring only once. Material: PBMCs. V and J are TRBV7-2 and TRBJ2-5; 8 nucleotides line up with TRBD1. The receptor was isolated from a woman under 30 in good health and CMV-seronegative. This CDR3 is CASSLFGTGYSETQYF. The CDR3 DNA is TGTGCCAGCAGCTTATTCGGGACAGGATATTCAGAGACCCAGTACTTC.